One sample yielded the 24 T cell receptor beta chains listed below, sequenced in a study of blood T cell repertoires in COVID-19. Sequenced by immunoSEQ multiplex PCR; TCRdb stores in-frame clones only, minus some. Among under 80,000 clones, less than 90% were seen once, and the ten largest hold around a sixth. Sequenced: peripheral blood. The receptors shown here come from a man older than 75 in a cohort sampled during active COVID-19.

The CDR3 sequence is CASSQDSGADIQYF. The DNA of the CDR3 is TGCGCCAGCAGCCAAGATAGTGGCGCGGACATTCAGTACTTC. V usage is TRBV4-3 and J usage is TRBJ2-4; D is undetermined. Trimming pared 0 bases from V and 8 bases from J, leaving 11 bases between. The CDR3 is 14 amino acids. Per germline, CDR1 LGHNA and CDR2 YSLEER.

The sample holds many counts of this clone. The chain couples TRBV7-9 to TRBJ2-1; D gene uncertain. CDR3 length equals 11 residues. Trimming cost V 8 bases and J 9 bases, with 11 bases left between them. Per germline, CDR1 SEHNR and CDR2 FQNEAQ (reference sequence). The CDR3 region has the DNA TGTGCCAGCGGTATGAGCTTTGAGCAGTTCTTC. Protein sequence: CASGMSFEQFF.

This CDR3 reads CAISVDRGLNTEAFF. The CDR3 DNA reads as TGTGCCATCAGTGTCGACAGGGGGCTGAACACTGAAGCTTTCTTT. The chain links TRBV10-3 to TRBJ1-1; TRBD1 aligns across 10 bases. The CDR3 consists of 15 residues. Germline V gene lookup returns CDR1 ENHRY and CDR2 SYGVKD. The V gene end was trimmed by 4 bases and the J gene end by 0 bases; junction bases not matched to a gene: 2.

The CDR3 loop reads CASSLTRGQETQYF. In DNA, the CDR3 is TGTGCCAGCAGTTTGACGAGGGGGCAAGAGACCCAGTACTTC. V usage is TRBV2 and J usage is TRBJ2-5; TRBD1 is a possible D gene (6 bases). Per the germline V gene, CDR1 is SNHLY and CDR2 is FYNNEI. This CDR3 is 14 amino acids long. Trimming took 5 bases from V and 2 from J, leaving 12 bases between them.

V is TRBV19 and J is TRBJ2-1; 13 bases are a match to TRBD2. Per germline, CDR1 LNHDA and CDR2 SQIVND (reference sequence). The CDR3 sequence is 16 residues long. V lost 6 bases and J lost 6; bases outside the gene matches: 8. In DNA form, the CDR3 reads TGTGCCAGTAGAGGCCGGACTAGCGGGGGTTTCAATGAGCAGTTCTTC. This codes for CASRGRTSGGFNEQFF.

This clone came up a few times. The chain recombines TRBV11-2 with TRBJ2-7, with 7 bases matching TRBD1. The CDR3 contains 15 residues. The germline CDR1 and CDR2 sequences are SGHAT and FQNNGV. Trimming cost V 5 bases and J 2 bases; bases outside gene matches: 9. CDR3 nucleotides: TGTGCCAGCAGCCCGCCCTCGACAGGGCCCTACGAGCAGTACTTC. It is translated as CASSPPSTGPYEQYF.

This chain connects TRBV3-1 (or the pseudogene TRBV3-2) to TRBJ1-2; D unresolved. CDR3 size: 14 residues. The germline CDR1 and CDR2 sequences are LGHDT and YNNKEL (reference sequence). V was pared by 0 bases and J by 8 bases, with 13 bases between. The CDR3 nucleotides are TGTGCCAGCAGCCAAGATAATGAGGCGGGAGGCTACACCTTC. Encoded protein: CASSQDNEAGGYTF.

The chain recombines TRBV12-3 or TRBV12-4 with TRBJ1-1; maybe TRBD1 (5 bases). Trimming stripped 6 bases from V and 7 bases from J, with 15 bases between. This CDR3 spans 13 amino acids. The CDR3: CASSPGPTSEAFF. CDR3 in DNA: TGTGCCAGCAGCCCAGGGCCGACTAGTGAAGCTTTCTTT.

This sequence joins TRBV19 and TRBJ2-4; TRBD1 matches 10 bases. The CDR3 consists of 18 residues. Germline loops: CDR1 LNHDA, CDR2 SQIVND (reference sequence). J gave up 3 bases and V 6 bases, and 14 bases lay outside the gene matches. This CDR3 is CASRSGTGAQKVKNIQYF. In nucleotides, the CDR3 is TGTGCCAGTAGATCGGGGACAGGGGCCCAAAAAGTCAAAAACATTCAGTACTTC.

This chain connects TRBV5-6 to TRBJ1-2; a weak D match, TRBD1 (6 bases). In germline, CDR1 is SGHDT, CDR2 YYEEEE. The CDR3 is made up of 12 amino acids. The ends were cut back, 6 bases at V and 9 bases at J, with 15 bases in the middle. CDR3 loop: CASTLQGSSYTF. In DNA, the CDR3 is TGTGCCAGCACTTTACAGGGCTCAAGCTACACCTTC.

The rearrangement links TRBV7-7 to TRBJ2-2; a possible D gene is TRBD1 (5 bases). The CDR3 length is 17 residues. Trimming stripped 1 base from V and 0 bases from J, with 12 bases between. Germline V gene data show CDR1 as SSHAT and CDR2 as FNYEAQ (reference sequence). The CDR3 spells CASSLGEDSTNTGELFF. The CDR3 DNA reads TGTGCCAGCAGCTTAGGCGAAGACAGTACGAACACCGGGGAGCTGTTTTTT.

V is TRBV7-9 and J is TRBJ2-2; D remains unclear. CDR1 SEHNR and CDR2 FQNEAQ come from the germline V gene (reference sequence). The CDR3 is 12 residues long. Trimming removed 3 bases from V and 7 bases from J, with 6 bases in between. This chain's CDR3 is CASSFSHGELFF. The CDR3 coding sequence is TGTGCCAGCAGCTTTAGTCACGGGGAGCTGTTTTTT.

The chain has TRBV3-1 (or the pseudogene TRBV3-2) and TRBJ2-3; 10 nucleotides agree with TRBD2. The CDR3 is 14 residues long. The germline gives CDR1 LGHDT, CDR2 YNNKEL (reference sequence). V lost 1 base, J lost 5 bases, and 0 bases stayed unmatched. The CDR3 nucleotides read TGTGCCAGCAGCCAAGCTAGCGGGGGAGATACGCAGTATTTT. This codes for CASSQASGGDTQYF.

The V gene is TRBV6-4, the J gene TRBJ1-2; TRBD1 matches 9 bases. Germline V gene data show CDR1 as MRHNA and CDR2 as SNTAGT. V shed 8 bases, J shed 6 bases, and the junction held 10 bases outside the gene matches. This CDR3 has 14 residues. The CDR3 loop is CASGRDRVINGYTF. The CDR3 DNA reads as TGTGCCAGCGGAAGGGACAGGGTGATCAATGGCTACACCTTC.

This clone was seen only a few times. A read error may produce the germline difference seen at one junction end. This sequence joins TRBV7-9 and TRBJ1-3, with a weak D call TRBD1 (5 bases). The V gene's germline CDR1 is SEHNR and CDR2 FQNEAQ (reference sequence). The length of the CDR3 is 18 residues. CDR3 protein: CASSLADRGSLSGNTIYF. CDR3 nucleotides: TGTGCCAGCAGTTTAGCCGACAGAGGCAGTCTCTCTGGAAACACCATATATTTT.

This sequence joins TRBV10-3 and TRBJ2-2; TRBD2 matches 8 bases. The CDR3 length is 15 residues. V dropped 7 bases and J dropped 9; count of bases not matched to a gene: 13. Germline CDR1 and CDR2: ENHRY and SYGVKD. Here the CDR3 reads CAIKASREDPWELFF. The CDR3 region has the DNA TGTGCCATCAAGGCGTCGCGGGAGGACCCCTGGGAGCTGTTTTTT.

This chain uses TRBV6-5 with TRBJ2-7; tentative D call: TRBD1 (6 bases). The CDR3 is 15 residues long. With 6 bases removed from V and 1 base from J, the gap between germline ends came to 16 bases. Germline CDR1 and CDR2: MNHEY and SVGAGI. The CDR3, as DNA: TGTGCCAGCAGGGATACAAGACAGGCGTCCTACGAGCAGTACGTC. Translated, it gives CASRDTRQASYEQYV.

This chain joins TRBV7-3 and TRBJ2-6, with D uncertain. CDR3 length: 19 residues. The V gene lost 5 bases and the J gene lost 0 bases, with 20 bases spanning the gap. Germline-derived CDR1 and CDR2 are SGHTA and FQGTGA. The CDR3 here is CASSPPMGRANSGANVLTF. CDR3 DNA: TGTGCCAGCAGCCCCCCCATGGGCAGAGCCAACTCTGGGGCCAACGTCCTGACTTTC.

This chain connects TRBV2 to TRBJ1-1; no clear D gene. In germline, CDR1 is SNHLY, CDR2 FYNNEI. The CDR3 loop spans 13 amino acids. Trimming left V 6 bases short and J 1 base short, with 9 bases between. CDR3 in DNA: TGTGCCAGCAGGGCACAGCAGAACACTGAAGCTTTCTTT. As protein: CASRAQQNTEAFF.

The chain combines TRBV9 with TRBJ1-2; 7 nucleotides align to TRBD1. V trimming: 4 bases; J trimming: 3 bases; junction bases outside the gene matches: 3. CDR3 length equals 13 residues. In germline, CDR1 is SGDLS, CDR2 YYNGEE. CDR3 sequence: CASSPGTDYGYTF. As DNA, the CDR3 is TGTGCCAGCAGCCCTGGGACAGACTATGGCTACACCTTC.

The rearrangement links TRBV6-6 to TRBJ2-3; D may be TRBD2 (6 bases). Germline CDR1 reads MNHNY; CDR2 reads SVGAGI (reference sequence). The CDR3 runs to 16 residues. The germline V and J ends were trimmed by 6 bases and 1 base, with 17 bases remaining between them. CDR3 DNA: TGTGCCAGCAGGCTTGGGGGGAAAGGGGGCACAGATACGCAGTATTTT. Its protein is CASRLGGKGGTDTQYF.

Here the CDR3 reads CASSLDVGAGYTF. DNA for the CDR3: TGTGCCAGCAGCTTAGATGTTGGGGCCGGCTACACCTTC. This chain links TRBV7-2 with TRBJ1-2; D might be TRBD1 (5 bases). Germline V gene lookup returns CDR1 SGHTA and CDR2 FQGNSA. This CDR3 contains 13 residues. Trimming cost V 1 base and J 8 bases, with 11 bases left between them.

The V and J genes are TRBV7-7 and TRBJ2-5; TRBD2 is a possible D gene (6 bases). From germline, CDR1 is SSHAT and CDR2 FNYEAQ (reference sequence). The V gene lost 3 bases and the J gene lost 4 bases, with 9 bases spanning the gap. The CDR3 is 13 amino acids. DNA for the CDR3: TGTGCCAGCAGCTTCCCGGGAGCAGAGACCCAGTACTTC. It yields the protein CASSFPGAETQYF. Complete variable domain (other parts from reference TRBV7-7 and TRBJ2-5): GAGVSQSPRYKVTKRGQDVTLRCDPISSHATLYWYQQALGQGPEFLTYFNYEAQPDKSGLPSDRFSAERPEGSISTLTIQRTEQRDSAMYRCASSFPGAETQYFGPGTRLLVL.

The chain uses TRBV3-1 (or the pseudogene TRBV3-2) and TRBJ2-7; D may be TRBD2 (6 bases). With 2 bases removed from V and 0 bases from J, the gap between germline ends came to 14 bases. The CDR3 has 16 residues. The germline V gene has CDR1 LGHDT and CDR2 YNNKEL (reference sequence). Written as DNA, the CDR3 is TGTGCCAGCAGCCAAAGGGCCGGGACTGCCTCCTACGAGCAGTACTTC. Its protein is CASSQRAGTASYEQYF.